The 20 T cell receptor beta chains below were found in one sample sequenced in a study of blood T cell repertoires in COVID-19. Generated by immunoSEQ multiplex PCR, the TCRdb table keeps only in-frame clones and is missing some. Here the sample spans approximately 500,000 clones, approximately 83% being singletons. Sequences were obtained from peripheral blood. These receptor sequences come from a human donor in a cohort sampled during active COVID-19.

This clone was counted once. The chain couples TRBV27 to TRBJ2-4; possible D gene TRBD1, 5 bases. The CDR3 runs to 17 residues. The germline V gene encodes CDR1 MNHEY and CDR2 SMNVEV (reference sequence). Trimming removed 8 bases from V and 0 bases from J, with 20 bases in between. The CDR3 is CASQPRAGPLAKNIQYF. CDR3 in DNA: TGTGCCAGCCAACCCCGGGCAGGGCCACTAGCCAAAAACATTCAGTACTTC.

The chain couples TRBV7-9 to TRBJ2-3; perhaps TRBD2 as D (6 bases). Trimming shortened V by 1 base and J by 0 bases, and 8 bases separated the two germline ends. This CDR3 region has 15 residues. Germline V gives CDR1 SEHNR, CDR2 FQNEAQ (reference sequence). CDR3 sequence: CASSLDSGSTDTQYF. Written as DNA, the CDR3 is TGTGCCAGCAGCTTAGATAGCGGTAGCACAGATACGCAGTATTTT.

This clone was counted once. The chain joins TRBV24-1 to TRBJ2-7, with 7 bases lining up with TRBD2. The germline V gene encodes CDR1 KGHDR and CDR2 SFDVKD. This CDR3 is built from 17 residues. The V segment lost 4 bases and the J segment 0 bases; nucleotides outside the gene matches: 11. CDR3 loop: CATSDVPSGEHSYEQYF. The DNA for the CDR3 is TGTGCCACCAGTGACGTACCTAGCGGAGAGCACTCCTACGAGCAGTACTTC.

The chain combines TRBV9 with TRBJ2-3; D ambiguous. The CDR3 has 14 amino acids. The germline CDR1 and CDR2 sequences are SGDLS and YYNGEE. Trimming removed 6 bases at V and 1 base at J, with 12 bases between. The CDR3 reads CASTRTSGTDTQYF. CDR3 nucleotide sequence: TGTGCCAGCACCCGAACCAGCGGCACAGATACGCAGTATTTT.

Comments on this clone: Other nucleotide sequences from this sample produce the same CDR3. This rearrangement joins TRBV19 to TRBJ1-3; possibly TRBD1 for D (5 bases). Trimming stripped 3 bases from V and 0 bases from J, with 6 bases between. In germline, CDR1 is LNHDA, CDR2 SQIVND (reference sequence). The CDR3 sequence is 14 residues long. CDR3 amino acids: CASSITGSGNTIYF. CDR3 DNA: TGTGCCAGTAGTATCACAGGCTCTGGAAACACCATATATTTT.

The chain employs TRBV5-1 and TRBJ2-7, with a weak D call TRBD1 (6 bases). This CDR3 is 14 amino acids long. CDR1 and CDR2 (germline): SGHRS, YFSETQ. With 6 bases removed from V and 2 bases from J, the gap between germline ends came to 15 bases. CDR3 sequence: CASTRLTGAYEQYF. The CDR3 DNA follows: TGCGCCAGCACCCGATTGACAGGAGCCTACGAGCAGTACTTC.

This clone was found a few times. CDR3 loop: CASSIDRTGRNEQYF. As DNA, the CDR3 is TGTGCCAGTAGTATAGATAGGACAGGGAGGAACGAGCAGTACTTC. The gene calls are TRBV19 and TRBJ2-7, with 8 bases that match TRBD1. This CDR3 has 15 residues. J gave up 5 bases and V 0 bases, and 6 bases lay outside the gene matches. CDR1 and CDR2 (germline): LNHDA, SQIVND (reference sequence). Supplemented by reference TRBV19 and TRBJ2-7, the full variable domain reads DGGITQSPKYLFRKEGQNVTLSCEQNLNHDAMYWYRQDPGQGLRLIYYSQIVNDFQKGDIAEGYSVSREKKESFPLTVTSAQKNPTAFYLCASSIDRTGRNEQYFGPGTRLTVT.

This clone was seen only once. Here the CDR3 DNA reads TGTGCCAGCAGCATCCCGGGACGGAAGGGAGGGGAGCCCCAGCATTTT. Translating gives CASSIPGRKGGEPQHF. The chain couples TRBV2 to TRBJ1-5; tentatively, D is TRBD1 (5 bases). The V end was cut by 6 bases, the J end by 8 bases, with 23 bases between. CDR3 size: 16 residues. Germline CDR1 SNHLY, CDR2 FYNNEI.

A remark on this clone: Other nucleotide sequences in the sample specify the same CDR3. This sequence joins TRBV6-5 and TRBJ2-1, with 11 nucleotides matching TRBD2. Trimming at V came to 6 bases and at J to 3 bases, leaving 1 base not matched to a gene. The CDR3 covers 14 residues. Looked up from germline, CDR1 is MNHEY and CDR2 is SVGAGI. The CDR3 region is CASSLAGGYNEQFF. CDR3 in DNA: TGTGCCAGCAGCCTAGCGGGAGGCTACAATGAGCAGTTCTTC.

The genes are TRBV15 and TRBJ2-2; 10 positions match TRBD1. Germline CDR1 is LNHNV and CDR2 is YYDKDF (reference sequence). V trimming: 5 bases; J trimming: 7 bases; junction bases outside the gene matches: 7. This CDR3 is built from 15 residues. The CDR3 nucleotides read TGTGCCACCAGCCCGGGACAGGGGAAATACGGGGAGCTGTTTTTT. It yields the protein CATSPGQGKYGELFF.

The CDR3 sequence: CASSEYRPNEKLFF. CDR3 nucleotide sequence: TGCGCCAGCAGTGAGTACAGGCCTAATGAAAAACTGTTTTTT. The chain uses TRBV10-1 and TRBJ1-4, with D possibly TRBD1 on 5 matching bases. Germline V gives CDR1 WNHNN, CDR2 SYGVQD (reference sequence). V was cut by 1 base and J by 3 bases, with 6 bases left in between. CDR3 length equals 14 residues.

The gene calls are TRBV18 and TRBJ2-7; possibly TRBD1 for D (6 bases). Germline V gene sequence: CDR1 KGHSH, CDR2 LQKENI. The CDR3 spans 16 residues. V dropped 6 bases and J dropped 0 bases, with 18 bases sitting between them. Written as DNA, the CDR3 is TGTGCCAGCTCGAATATCCGGGACACTTTCTCCTACGAGCAGTACTTC. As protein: CASSNIRDTFSYEQYF.

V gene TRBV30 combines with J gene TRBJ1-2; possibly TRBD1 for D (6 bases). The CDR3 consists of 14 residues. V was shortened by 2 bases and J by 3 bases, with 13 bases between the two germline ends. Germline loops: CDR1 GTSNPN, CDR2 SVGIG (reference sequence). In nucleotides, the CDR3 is TGTGCCTGGAGTCGGGGGGGCGGTTACTATGGCTACACCTTC. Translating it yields CAWSRGGGYYGYTF.

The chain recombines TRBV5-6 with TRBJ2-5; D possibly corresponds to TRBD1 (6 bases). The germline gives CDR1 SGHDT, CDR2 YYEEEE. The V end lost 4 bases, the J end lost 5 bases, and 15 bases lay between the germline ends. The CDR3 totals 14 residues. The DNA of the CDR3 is TGTGCCAGCAGCGCATACGGGACAACGGAGACCCAGTACTTC. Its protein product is CASSAYGTTETQYF.

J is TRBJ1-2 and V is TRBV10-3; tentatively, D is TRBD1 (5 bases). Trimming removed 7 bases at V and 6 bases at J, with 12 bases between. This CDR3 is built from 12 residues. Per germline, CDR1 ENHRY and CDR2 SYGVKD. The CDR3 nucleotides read TGTGCCATCATTGGGGGGAAAGATGGCTACACCTTC. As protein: CAIIGGKDGYTF.

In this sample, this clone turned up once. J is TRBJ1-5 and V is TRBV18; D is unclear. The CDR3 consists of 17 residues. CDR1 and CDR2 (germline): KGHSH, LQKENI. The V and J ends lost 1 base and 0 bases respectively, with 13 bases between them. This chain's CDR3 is CASSPRAATDSNQPQHF. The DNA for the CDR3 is TGTGCCAGCTCACCACGTGCAGCGACCGATAGCAATCAGCCCCAGCATTTT.

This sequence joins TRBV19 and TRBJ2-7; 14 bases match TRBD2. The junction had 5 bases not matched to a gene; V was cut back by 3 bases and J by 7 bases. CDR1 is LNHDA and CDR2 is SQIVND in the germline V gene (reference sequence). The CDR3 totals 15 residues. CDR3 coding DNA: TGTGCCAGTAGTATGGGACTAGCGGGAGAAGGTGAGCAGTACTTC. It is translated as CASSMGLAGEGEQYF.

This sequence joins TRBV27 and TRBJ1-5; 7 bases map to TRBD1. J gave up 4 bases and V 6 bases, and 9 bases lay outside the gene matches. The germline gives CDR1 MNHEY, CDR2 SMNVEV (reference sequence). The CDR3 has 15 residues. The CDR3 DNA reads TGTGCCAGCAGCTCCCAGGGGACAGCTAATCAGCCCCAGCATTTT. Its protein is CASSSQGTANQPQHF.

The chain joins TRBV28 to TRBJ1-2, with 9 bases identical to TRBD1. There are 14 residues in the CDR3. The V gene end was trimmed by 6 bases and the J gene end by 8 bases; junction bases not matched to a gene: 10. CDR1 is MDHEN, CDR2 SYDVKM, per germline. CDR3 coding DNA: TGTGCCAGCAGACCCACAGGGGGCCCGTGGGGCTACACCTTC. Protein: CASRPTGGPWGYTF.

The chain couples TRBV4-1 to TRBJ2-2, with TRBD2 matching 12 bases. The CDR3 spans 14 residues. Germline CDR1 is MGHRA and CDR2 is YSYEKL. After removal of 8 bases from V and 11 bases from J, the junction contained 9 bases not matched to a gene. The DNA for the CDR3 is TGCGCCAGCCGGCAACCTAGCGGGAGGGACGAGCTGTTTTTT. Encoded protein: CASRQPSGRDELFF.